One and the same sample provided the 20 T cell receptor beta chains below, sequenced in a study of shared clonotypes between healthy human individuals. The table came from immunoSEQ multiplex PCR; TCRdb's copy has only in-frame clones and leaves some out. The table shows roughly 330,000 clones, with around two thirds occurring only once. The sample was memory CD4+ T cells sorted from blood. Subset given: CD45RA-negative fraction. The receptors were sampled from a man in his thirties or forties in good health.

This clone has a single count. CDR3 sequence (DNA): TGTGCCAGCAGCTTAACAGGGCATTTCTACGAGCAGTACTTC. It is translated as CASSLTGHFYEQYF. The chain joins TRBV11-3 to TRBJ2-7, with D tentatively TRBD1 (6 bases). The ends were cut back, 2 bases at V and 3 bases at J, with 11 bases in the middle. The CDR3 loop spans 14 amino acids. Germline V gene data show CDR1 as SGHNT and CDR2 as YENEEA.

This clone occurred many times. The chain links TRBV11-2 to TRBJ1-2, with a tentative D call TRBD1 (5 bases). The germline CDR1 and CDR2 sequences are SGHAT and FQNNGV. With 5 bases removed from V and 0 bases from J, the gap between germline ends came to 16 bases. The CDR3 is 16 amino acids. DNA of the CDR3: TGTGCCAGCAGCCGCGGTCGTGGGGGAACTAACTATGGCTACACCTTC. Protein: CASSRGRGGTNYGYTF.

Many counts were recorded for this clone. The CDR3 nucleotides read TGTGCCAGCTCACCTGGGGTTTCTTCTAACTATGGCTACACCTTC. Translating gives CASSPGVSSNYGYTF. This rearrangement joins TRBV18 to TRBJ1-2; D remains unclear. The CDR3 extends over 15 amino acids. V dropped 3 bases and J dropped 0 bases, with 11 bases sitting between them. Germline assignment: CDR1 KGHSH and CDR2 LQKENI.

The chain is built from TRBV14 and TRBJ2-6, with 9 bases fitting TRBD1. This CDR3 is built from 17 residues. Germline CDR1 is SGHDN and CDR2 is FVKESK. J gave up 4 bases and V 1 base, and 5 bases lay outside the gene matches. CDR3 DNA sequence: TGTGCCAGCAGCCAAGGGACAGGGGTATGGGGGGCCAACGTCCTGACTTTC. Amino acid sequence: CASSQGTGVWGANVLTF.

As concerns this clone: At one of its ends the junction is not consistent with the germline gene, which may arise from a read error. The rearrangement uses TRBV5-6 and TRBJ2-7, with D maybe TRBD2 (6 bases). The CDR3 has 13 residues. Germline lookup yields CDR1 SGHDT and CDR2 YYEEEE. CDR3: CASSSQLGGRFDF. In DNA form, the CDR3 reads TGTGCCAGCAGCTCCCAGCTAGGAGGGAGATTTGACTTC.

This clone appeared once. The chain couples TRBV29-1 to TRBJ2-7; 7 bases agree with TRBD2. V lost 2 bases, J lost 2 bases, and 9 bases stayed unmatched. The CDR3 sequence is 15 residues long. CDR1 is SQVTM, CDR2 ANQGSEA, per germline. The CDR3 spells CSVEKGGRVPYEQYF. CDR3 bases: TGCAGCGTTGAAAAGGGAGGGCGGGTTCCCTACGAGCAGTACTTC.

This clone appeared once. The chain links TRBV7-3 to TRBJ2-1; D remains unclear. V lost 4 bases and J lost 5, with 12 bases in between. The CDR3 consists of 14 residues. CDR1 is SGHTA and CDR2 is FQGTGA in the germline V gene. The CDR3 region is CASSSGRTDNEQFF. DNA for the CDR3: TGTGCCAGCAGCTCTGGAAGAACCGACAATGAGCAGTTCTTC.

This clone was seen at least ten times. The CDR3, as DNA: TGTGCCAGCAGTTACCCCTGGGGAGGGGCCCCAGATACGCAGTATTTT. It specifies CASSYPWGGAPDTQYF. This chain links TRBV6-6 with TRBJ2-3; 7 nucleotides align to TRBD2. CDR3 size: 16 residues. V shed 2 bases and J 4 bases; nucleotides not matched to a gene: 9. Germline assignment: CDR1 MNHNY and CDR2 SVGAGI (reference sequence).

The chain links TRBV7-9 to TRBJ2-3; 7 bases agree with TRBD1. In germline, CDR1 is SEHNR, CDR2 FQNEAQ (reference sequence). The CDR3 has 17 residues. V lost 4 bases and J lost 2; bases outside the gene matches: 12. The CDR3 DNA reads TGTGCCAGCAGCTCCCGTCCAGGGGGTATCGTCACAGATACGCAGTATTTT. Translation: CASSSRPGGIVTDTQYF.

The chain uses TRBV5-4 and TRBJ2-3; no reliable D call. The CDR3 is made up of 15 amino acids. Germline V gene data show CDR1 as SGHNT and CDR2 as YYREEE (reference sequence). With 4 bases removed from V and 3 bases from J, the gap between germline ends came to 15 bases. CDR3 loop: CASSLEGPRTDTQYF. DNA of the CDR3: TGTGCCAGCAGCCTTGAAGGGCCAAGGACAGATACGCAGTATTTT.

The chain combines TRBV6-5 with TRBJ2-5; perhaps TRBD1 as D (6 bases). The CDR3 contains 12 residues. V gave up 5 bases and J gave up 9 bases, with 13 bases separating them. Looked up from germline, CDR1 is MNHEY and CDR2 is SVGAGI. As DNA, the CDR3 is TGTGCCAGCAGTAAACAGGGAACGTCCCAGTACTTC. Its translation is CASSKQGTSQYF.

The rearrangement joins TRBV9 to TRBJ2-3, with 7 bases that match TRBD2. CDR1 is SGDLS, CDR2 YYNGEE, per germline. Trimming took 5 bases from V and 3 from J; bases not matched to a gene: 9. The CDR3 consists of 15 residues. The CDR3 loop reads CASSFQGGRTDTQYF. Here the CDR3 DNA reads TGTGCCAGCAGTTTCCAGGGAGGGAGGACAGATACGCAGTATTTT.

This clone appeared a few times. The chain links TRBV7-9 to TRBJ1-1; unclear D gene. The V and J ends lost 6 bases and 2 bases respectively, with 13 bases between them. The CDR3 totals 14 residues. Germline CDR1 is SEHNR and CDR2 is FQNEAQ (reference sequence). The CDR3 sequence: CASRSRAVNTEAFF. The DNA for the CDR3 is TGTGCCAGCAGATCCCGGGCCGTTAACACTGAAGCTTTCTTT.

This clone was recorded once. CDR3 in DNA: TGTGCCAGCAGCCCCCACCAGACCGGGGAGCTGTTTTTT. Translated: CASSPHQTGELFF. The chain combines TRBV11-2 with TRBJ2-2; D not resolved. The CDR3 has 13 amino acids. The germline V and J ends were trimmed by 5 bases and 5 bases, with 9 bases remaining between them. Germline lookup yields CDR1 SGHAT and CDR2 FQNNGV.

In its sample, this clone was seen a few times. This chain links TRBV5-1 with TRBJ2-5, with 9 bases matching TRBD1. CDR1 and CDR2 (germline): SGHRS, YFSETQ. This CDR3 is built from 14 residues. V was pared by 3 bases and J by 5 bases, with 5 bases of the junction left unmatched. The CDR3: CASSSGQGLETQYF. In DNA, the CDR3 is TGCGCCAGCAGCTCCGGACAGGGGTTGGAGACCCAGTACTTC.

Of note for this clone: Other DNA sequences within the sample encode an identical CDR3. The V call is TRBV6-5, the J call TRBJ1-5; tentative D call: TRBD1 (6 bases). V was cut by 6 bases and J by 6 bases, with 9 bases left in between. The germline V gene has CDR1 MNHEY and CDR2 SVGAGI. The CDR3 has 12 amino acids. The CDR3 bases are TGTGCCAGCAGACAGGGAATTCAGCCCCAGCATTTT. Its translation: CASRQGIQPQHF.

The chain combines TRBV6-9 with TRBJ2-7; D gene ambiguous. Trimming left V 4 bases short and J 3 bases short, with 16 bases between. Germline lookup yields CDR1 MNHGY and CDR2 SVAAGI. The CDR3 runs to 15 residues. CDR3: CASSLPSSQIYEQYF. CDR3 nucleotides: TGTGCCAGCAGTTTACCCAGCTCCCAAATCTACGAGCAGTACTTC.

This sequence joins TRBV7-9 and TRBJ2-2, with TRBD2 identical over 12 bases. The CDR3 is 18 amino acids. Trimming cost V 5 bases and J 7 bases; bases outside gene matches: 14. Germline CDR1 reads SEHNR; CDR2 reads FQNEAQ (reference sequence). As DNA, the CDR3 is TGTGCCAGCAGCCCGACTAGCGGGAGCACTACTCGGGACGGGGAGCTGTTTTTT. Amino acids: CASSPTSGSTTRDGELFF.

J is TRBJ2-5 and V is TRBV11-2; a weak D match, TRBD1 (7 bases). V shed 5 bases and J shed 1 base, with 14 bases lying between them. Germline V gene data show CDR1 as SGHAT and CDR2 as FQNNGV. The CDR3 spans 15 residues. This CDR3 reads CASSGRDRAQETQYF. The CDR3 bases are TGTGCCAGCAGCGGGCGGGACAGAGCCCAAGAGACCCAGTACTTC.

This chain links TRBV5-1 with TRBJ2-3; the match to TRBD1 covers 7 bases. Germline values: CDR1 SGHRS, CDR2 YFSETQ. The CDR3 sequence is 15 residues long. The trim removed 4 bases at V and 2 bases at J, leaving 7 bases unmatched. DNA for the CDR3: TGCGCCAGCAGCCACCCGGGACAGAACACAGATACGCAGTATTTT. This encodes CASSHPGQNTDTQYF. Together with reference TRBV5-1 and TRBJ2-3, the CDR3 gives the full variable domain: KAGVTQTPRYLIKTRGQQVTLSCSPISGHRSVSWYQQTPGQGLQFLFEYFSETQRNKGNFPGRFSGRQFSNSRSEMNVSTLELGDSALYLCASSHPGQNTDTQYFGPGTRLTVL.